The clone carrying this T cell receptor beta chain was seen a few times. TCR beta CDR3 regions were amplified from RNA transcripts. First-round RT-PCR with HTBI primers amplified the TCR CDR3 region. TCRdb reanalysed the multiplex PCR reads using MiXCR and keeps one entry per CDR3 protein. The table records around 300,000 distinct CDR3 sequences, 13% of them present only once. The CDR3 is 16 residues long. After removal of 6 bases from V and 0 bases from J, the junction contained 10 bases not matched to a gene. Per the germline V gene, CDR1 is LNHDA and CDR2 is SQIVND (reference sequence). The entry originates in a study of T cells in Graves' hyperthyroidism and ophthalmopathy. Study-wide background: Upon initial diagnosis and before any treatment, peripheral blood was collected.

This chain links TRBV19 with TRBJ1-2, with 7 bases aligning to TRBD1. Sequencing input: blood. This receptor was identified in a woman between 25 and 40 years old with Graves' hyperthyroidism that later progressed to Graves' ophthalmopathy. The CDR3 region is CASSHRQGAANYGYTF. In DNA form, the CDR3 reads TGTGCCAGTAGCCATAGACAGGGAGCGGCTAACTATGGCTACACCTTC.